The next 4 T cell receptor beta chains were all read from a single sample in a study of T cell repertoires in cytomegalovirus infection. Their recognized antigens are unknown. One entry per CDR3 protein results from TCRdb running MiXCR on the reads. This sample has 750,000 to 900,000 distinct CDR3 sequences, with 25% to 35% found just once. Sequencing used cultured CD8+ T cells from PBMCs, obtained from culture after CMV antigen stimulation. These receptors were obtained from a human donor in good health (CMV status not recorded). Some clones in this sample may be carry-over from other donors' samples.

The chain is built from TRBV6-5 and TRBJ2-3; maybe TRBD1 (5 bases). The CDR3 runs 15 residues. Germline-derived CDR1 and CDR2 are MNHEY and SVGAGI. Trimming shortened V by 0 bases and J by 4 bases, and 11 bases separated the two germline ends. CDR3 in DNA: TGTGCCAGCAGTTACTCGAATCTGGGGCCAGATACGCAGTATTTT. This codes for CASSYSNLGPDTQYF.

This chain joins TRBV27 and TRBJ2-1, with a possible D match to TRBD2 (6 bases). Germline loops: CDR1 MNHEY, CDR2 SMNVEV (reference sequence). This CDR3 region has 15 residues. Trimming took off 3 bases at V and 1 base at J, with 10 bases between the two ends. The chain's CDR3 is CASSFWLASYNEQFF. In DNA form, the CDR3 reads TGTGCCAGCAGTTTCTGGCTAGCGTCCTACAATGAGCAGTTCTTC.

The CDR3 loop is CASSLGGWDRAYNEQFF. For the CDR3, the DNA is TGTGCCAGCAGCTTAGGGGGTTGGGACAGGGCCTACAATGAGCAGTTCTTC. V is TRBV11-3 and J is TRBJ2-1, with 9 bases matching TRBD1. CDR1 SGHNT and CDR2 YENEEA come from the germline V gene. Trimming cost V 1 base and J 2 bases; bases outside gene matches: 6. The CDR3 sequence is 17 residues long. The full variable domain, in which reference TRBV11-3 and TRBJ2-1 provide the parts outside the CDR3, is EAGVVQSPRYKIIEKKQPVAFWCNPISGHNTLYWYLQNLGQGPELLIRYENEEAVDDSQLPKDRFSAERLKGVDSTLKIQPAELGDSAVYLCASSLGGWDRAYNEQFFGPGTRLTVL.

This clonotype has a handful of counts. This rearrangement joins TRBV12-5 to TRBJ1-3; D call uncertain. Germline V gene sequence: CDR1 LGHNT, CDR2 FRNRAP. The CDR3 covers 11 residues. V gave up 4 bases and J gave up 8 bases, with 6 bases separating them. The CDR3 reads CASGSGDTIYF. CDR3 coding DNA: TGTGCTAGTGGTTCCGGGGACACCATATATTTT.